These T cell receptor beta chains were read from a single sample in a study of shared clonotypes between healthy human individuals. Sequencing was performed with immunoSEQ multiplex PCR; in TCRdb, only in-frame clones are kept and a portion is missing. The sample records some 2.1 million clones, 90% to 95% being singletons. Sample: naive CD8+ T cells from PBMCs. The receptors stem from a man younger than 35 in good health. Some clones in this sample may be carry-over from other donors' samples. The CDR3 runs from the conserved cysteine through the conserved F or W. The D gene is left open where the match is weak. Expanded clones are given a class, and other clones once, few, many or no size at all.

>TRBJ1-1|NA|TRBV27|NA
TGTGCCAGCAGTTTATCGCATCGGGGCACTGAAGCTTTCTTT
CASSLSHRGTEAFF
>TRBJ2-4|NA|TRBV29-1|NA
TGCAGCGTTGTCGGAGAATCTGGGAACATTCAGTACTTC
CSVVGESGNIQYF
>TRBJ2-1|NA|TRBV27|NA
TGTGCCAGCAATCAAGTGGGGACGGGATCAGTGCAGTTCTTC
CASNQVGTGSVQFF
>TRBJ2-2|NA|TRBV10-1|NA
TGCGCCAGCAGTGAGAATACGGGGGGCGACACCGGGGAGCTGTTTTTT
CASSENTGGDTGELFF
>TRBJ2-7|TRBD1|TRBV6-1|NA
TGTGCCAGCAGTGAGTGGCAGGGGGACCACGAGCAGTACTTC
CASSEWQGDHEQYF
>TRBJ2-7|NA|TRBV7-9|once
TGTGCCAGCAGCTTCGGGACGCCTTCCTACGAGCAGTACTTC
CASSFGTPSYEQYF
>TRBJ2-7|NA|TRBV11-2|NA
TGTGCCAGCAGCATCCGGGACACCCGCTACGAGCAGTACTTC
CASSIRDTRYEQYF
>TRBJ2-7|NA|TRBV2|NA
TGTGCCAGCAGTGATAGAGCGAAATCCTACGAGCAGTACTTC
CASSDRAKSYEQYF
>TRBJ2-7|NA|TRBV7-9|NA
TGTGCCAGCAGCTTAACTACTCATCCAGGCGTCGAGCAGTACTTC
CASSLTTHPGVEQYF
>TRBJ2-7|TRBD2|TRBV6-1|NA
TGTGCCAGCAGTGAAGCACCTAGCGGGAGCTCCTACGAGCAGTACTTC
CASSEAPSGSSYEQYF
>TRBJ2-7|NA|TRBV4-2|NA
TGTGCCAGCAGCCAAGATCCCGGGTTTACCTACGAGCAGTACTTC
CASSQDPGFTYEQYF
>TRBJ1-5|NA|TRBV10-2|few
TGCGCCAGCAGTGTCGACAGGAATCAGCCCCAGCATTTT
CASSVDRNQPQHF
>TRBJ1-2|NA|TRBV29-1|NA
TGCAGCGTTGAAAGGCGCGAGGGTCCCCTCGGCTACACCTTC
CSVERREGPLGYTF
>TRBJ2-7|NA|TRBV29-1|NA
TGCAGCGTTGAAGTAGGTTTTACCTACGAGCAGTACTTC
CSVEVGFTYEQYF
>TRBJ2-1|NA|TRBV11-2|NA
TGTGCCAGCAGCGTATTAGGGCTAAGGACCAATGAGCAGTTCTTC
CASSVLGLRTNEQFF
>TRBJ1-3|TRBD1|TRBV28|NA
TGTGCCAGCAGTCCGACAGGGTCTGGAAACACCATATATTTT
CASSPTGSGNTIYF
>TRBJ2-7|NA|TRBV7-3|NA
TGTGCCAGCAGCTCGACAGGCAGCTCCTACGAGCAGTACTTC
CASSSTGSSYEQYF
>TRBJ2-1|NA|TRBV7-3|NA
TGTGCCAGCAGCTTAAGCCCCATGGGGAATGAGCAGTTCTTC
CASSLSPMGNEQFF
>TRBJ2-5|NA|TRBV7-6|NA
TGTGCCAGCAGCTTACTCTCCCTTCGAGACCAGTACTTC
CASSLLSLRDQYF
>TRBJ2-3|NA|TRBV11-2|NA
TGTGCCAGCAGCTTAGCGACGGGCAGCACAGATACGCAGTATTTT
CASSLATGSTDTQYF
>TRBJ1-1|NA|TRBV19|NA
TGTGCCAGTGCCGGGTCCGAAAACACTGAAGCTTTCTTT
CASAGSENTEAFF
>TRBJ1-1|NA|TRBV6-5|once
TGTGCCAGCAGTTGGGCCGAGGGCACTGAAGCTTTCTTT
CASSWAEGTEAFF
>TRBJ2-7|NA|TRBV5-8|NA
TGTGCCAGCAGCCAACTTGTAAAATACGAGCAGTACTTC
CASSQLVKYEQYF
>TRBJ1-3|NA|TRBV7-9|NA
TGTGCCAGCAGCTTAGTTCTGGATCCTGGAAACACCATATATTTT
CASSLVLDPGNTIYF
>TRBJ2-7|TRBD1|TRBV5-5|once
TGTGCCAGCAGCTTCCGGGACAGGGGCTCCCACGAGCAGTACTTC
CASSFRDRGSHEQYF
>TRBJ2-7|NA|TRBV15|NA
TGTGCCACCAGCAGAGATTGGGGGGCAGCCTCCTACGAGCAGTACTTC
CATSRDWGAASYEQYF
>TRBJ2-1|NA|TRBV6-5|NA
TGTGCCAGCAGTTACTCTGCCGTTCATGAGCAGTTCTTC
CASSYSAVHEQFF
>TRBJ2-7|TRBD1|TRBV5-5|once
TGTGCCAGCAGCTCGAGACAGGGTCCTCCCTACGAGCAGTACTTC
CASSSRQGPPYEQYF
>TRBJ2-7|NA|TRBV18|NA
TGTGCCAGCTCACCACCGGCCGCGAGCTCCTACGAGCAGTACTTC
CASSPPAASSYEQYF
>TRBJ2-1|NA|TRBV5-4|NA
TGTGCCAGCAGCTTATACAATGAGCAGTTCTTC
CASSLYNEQFF
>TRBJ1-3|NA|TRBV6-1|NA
TGTGCCAGCAGTGAAATGGCAGGCTCTGGAAACACCATATATTTT
CASSEMAGSGNTIYF
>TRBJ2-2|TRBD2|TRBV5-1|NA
TGCGCCAGCTCCTGGACTAGCGGGAGTAGGCCCGGGGAGCTGTTTTTT
CASSWTSGSRPGELFF
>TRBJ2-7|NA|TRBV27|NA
TGTGCCAGCAGTACCGGGGCCAACTACGAGCAGTACTTC
CASSTGANYEQYF
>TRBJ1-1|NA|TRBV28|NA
TGTGCCAGCAGTGCCCTCCGGACACAGGAGTGGGACACTGAAGCTTTCTTT
CASSALRTQEWDTEAFF
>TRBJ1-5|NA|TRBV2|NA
TGTGCCAGCAGTGAACACATGGGAAGCAATCAGCCCCAGCATTTT
CASSEHMGSNQPQHF
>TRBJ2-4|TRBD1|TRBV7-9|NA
TGTGCCAGCAGCTCTCCCCGGGACAGGGTTTCGAAAAGTGGCATTCAGTACTTC
CASSSPRDRVSKSGIQYF
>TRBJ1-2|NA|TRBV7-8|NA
TGTGCCAGCAGCCCATCTTTGAGGAGCCTTAACTATGGCTACACCTTC
CASSPSLRSLNYGYTF
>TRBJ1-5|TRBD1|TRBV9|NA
TGTGCCAGCAGCGTCACAGGGGGCAATCAGCCCCAGCATTTT
CASSVTGGNQPQHF
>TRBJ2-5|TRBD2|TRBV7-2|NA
TGTGCCAGCAGCTTAAGGGAACTAGCGGGACAAGAGACCCAGTACTTC
CASSLRELAGQETQYF
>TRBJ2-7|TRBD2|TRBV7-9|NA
TGTGCCAGCAGCCAGAGGGCGGGACTAGCTGGCGAGCAGTACTTC
CASSQRAGLAGEQYF
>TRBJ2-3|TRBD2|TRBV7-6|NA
TGTGCCAGCAGCTTAGCACTAGCGGGAGGGGCTGGCGCAGATACGCAGTATTTT
CASSLALAGGAGADTQYF
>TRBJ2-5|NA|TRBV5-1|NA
TGCGCCAGCAGCTTGTTCAGGGATACTCAAGAGACCCAGTACTTC
CASSLFRDTQETQYF
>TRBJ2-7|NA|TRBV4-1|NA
TGCGCCAGCAGCCAAGATAAGGGACCCTCCTACGAGCAGTACTTC
CASSQDKGPSYEQYF
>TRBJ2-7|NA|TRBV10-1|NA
TGCGCCAGCAGTGAGTCGTGGGGTAGGACCGAGCAGTACTTC
CASSESWGRTEQYF
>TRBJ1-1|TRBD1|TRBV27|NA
TGTGCCAGCAGTGGCCCGGGACAGGGGTTTGAGGTTGGTACTGAAGCTTTCTTT
CASSGPGQGFEVGTEAFF
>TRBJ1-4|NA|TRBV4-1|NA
TGCGCCAGCAGCCAAGGGGTGGTAGAAAAACTGTTTTTT
CASSQGVVEKLFF